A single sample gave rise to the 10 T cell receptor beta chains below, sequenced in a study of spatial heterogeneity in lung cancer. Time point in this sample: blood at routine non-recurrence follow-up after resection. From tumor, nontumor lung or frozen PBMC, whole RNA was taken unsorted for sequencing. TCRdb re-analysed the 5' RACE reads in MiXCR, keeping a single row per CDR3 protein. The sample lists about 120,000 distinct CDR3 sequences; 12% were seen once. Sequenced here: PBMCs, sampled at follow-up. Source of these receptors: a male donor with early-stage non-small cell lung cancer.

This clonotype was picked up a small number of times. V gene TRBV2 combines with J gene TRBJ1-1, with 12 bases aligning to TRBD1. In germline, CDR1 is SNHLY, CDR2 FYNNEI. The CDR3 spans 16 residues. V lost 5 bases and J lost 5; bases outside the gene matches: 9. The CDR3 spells CASSPGTGGARTEAFF. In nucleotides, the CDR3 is TGTGCCAGCAGTCCCGGGACAGGGGGCGCGAGAACTGAAGCTTTCTTT.

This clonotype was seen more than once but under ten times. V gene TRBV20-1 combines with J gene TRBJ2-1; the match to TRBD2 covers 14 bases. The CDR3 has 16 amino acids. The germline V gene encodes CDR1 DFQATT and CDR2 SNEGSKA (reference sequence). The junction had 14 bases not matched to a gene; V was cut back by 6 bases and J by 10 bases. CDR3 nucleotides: TGCAGTGCCGATATCCCAGGACTAGCGGGGGGCGAAGAGCAGTTCTTC. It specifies CSADIPGLAGGEEQFF.

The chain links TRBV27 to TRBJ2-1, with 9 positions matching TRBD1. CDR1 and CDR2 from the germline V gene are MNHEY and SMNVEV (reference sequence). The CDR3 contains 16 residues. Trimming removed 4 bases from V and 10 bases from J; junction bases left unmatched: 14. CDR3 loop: CASSSRKTGTGYEQFF. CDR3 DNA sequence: TGTGCCAGCAGTTCCAGAAAAACCGGGACAGGGTACGAGCAGTTCTTC.

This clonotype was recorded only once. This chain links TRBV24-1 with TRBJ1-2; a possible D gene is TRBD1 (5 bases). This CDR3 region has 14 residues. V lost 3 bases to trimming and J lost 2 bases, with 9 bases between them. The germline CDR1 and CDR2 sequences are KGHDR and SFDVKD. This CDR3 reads CATSDPRQNYGYTF. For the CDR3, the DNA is TGTGCCACCAGTGATCCCAGACAGAACTATGGCTACACCTTC.

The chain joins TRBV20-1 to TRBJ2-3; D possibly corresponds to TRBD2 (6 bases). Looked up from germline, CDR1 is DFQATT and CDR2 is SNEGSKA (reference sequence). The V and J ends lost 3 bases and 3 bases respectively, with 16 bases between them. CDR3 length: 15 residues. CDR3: CSASRSGDWTDTQYF. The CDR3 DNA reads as TGCAGTGCTAGTCGTTCGGGGGATTGGACAGATACGCAGTATTTT.

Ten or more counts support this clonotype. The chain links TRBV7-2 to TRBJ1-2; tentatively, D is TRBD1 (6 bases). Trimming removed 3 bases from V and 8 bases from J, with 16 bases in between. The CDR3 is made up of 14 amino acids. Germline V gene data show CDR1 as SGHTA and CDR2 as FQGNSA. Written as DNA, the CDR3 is TGTGCCAGCAGCTTTATAGCTTCAGGGGAAGGCTACACCTTC. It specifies CASSFIASGEGYTF.

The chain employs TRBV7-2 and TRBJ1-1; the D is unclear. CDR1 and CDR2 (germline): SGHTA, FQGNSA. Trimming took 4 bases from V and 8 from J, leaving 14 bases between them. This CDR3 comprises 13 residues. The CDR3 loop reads CASSSSFTGEAFF. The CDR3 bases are TGTGCCAGCAGCTCAAGCTTCACGGGGGAAGCTTTCTTT. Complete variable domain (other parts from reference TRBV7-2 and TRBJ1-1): GAGVSQSPSNKVTEKGKDVELRCDPISGHTALYWYRQSLGQGLEFLIYFQGNSAPDKSGLPSDRFSAERTGGSVSTLTIQRTQQEDSAVYLCASSSSFTGEAFFGQGTRLTVV.

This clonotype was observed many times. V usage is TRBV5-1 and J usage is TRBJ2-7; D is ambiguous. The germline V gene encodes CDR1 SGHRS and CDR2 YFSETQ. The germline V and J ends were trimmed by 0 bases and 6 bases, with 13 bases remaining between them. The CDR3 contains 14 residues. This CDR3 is CASSLASWIREQYF. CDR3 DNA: TGCGCCAGCAGCTTGGCATCCTGGATTCGCGAGCAGTACTTC.

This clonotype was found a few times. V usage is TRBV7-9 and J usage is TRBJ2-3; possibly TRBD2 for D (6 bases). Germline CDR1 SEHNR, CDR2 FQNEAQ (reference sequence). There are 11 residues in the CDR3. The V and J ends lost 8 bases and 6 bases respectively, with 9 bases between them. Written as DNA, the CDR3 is TGTGCCAGCGGGGGGTCTGATACGCAGTATTTT. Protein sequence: CASGGSDTQYF.

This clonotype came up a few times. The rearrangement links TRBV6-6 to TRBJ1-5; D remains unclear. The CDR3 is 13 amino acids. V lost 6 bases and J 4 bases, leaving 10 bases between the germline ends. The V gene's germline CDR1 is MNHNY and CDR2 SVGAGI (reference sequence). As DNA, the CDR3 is TGTGCCAGCAGCCCAACTGAGAATCAGCCCCAGCATTTT. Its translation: CASSPTENQPQHF.